One and the same sample provided the 2 T cell receptor beta chains below, sequenced in a study of early T cells in non-severe SARS-CoV-2 infection. TCRdb reprocessed the 5' RACE reads with MiXCR, giving one entry per CDR3 protein. The sample comprises fewer than 100,000 distinct CDR3 sequences, approximately 12% of which are singletons, and 3.4% rests with the top ten. Sequenced: whole blood. The receptors originated from an adult who was a healthcare worker with PCR-confirmed SARS-CoV-2 infection or an uninfected control (not recorded which).

At least ten counts were recorded for this clonotype. The chain links TRBV20-1 to TRBJ2-7; D gene ambiguous. This CDR3 contains 12 residues. The germline V and J ends were trimmed by 0 bases and 7 bases, with 10 bases remaining between them. Germline CDR1 and CDR2: DFQATT and SNEGSKA (reference sequence). CDR3 coding DNA: TGCAGTGCTAGAGAAGATGGGCGGGAGCAGTACTTC. As protein: CSAREDGREQYF.

In this sample, this clonotype turned up many times. The chain recombines TRBV5-4 with TRBJ2-1; TRBD2 is a possible D gene (7 bases). The CDR3 spans 12 residues. Per germline, CDR1 SGHNT and CDR2 YYREEE (reference sequence). The V end was cut by 10 bases, the J end by 6 bases, with 14 bases between. Here the CDR3 DNA reads TGTGCCGAGGGGGGGAGCTCCAATGAGCAGTTCTTC. It yields the protein CAEGGSSNEQFF.